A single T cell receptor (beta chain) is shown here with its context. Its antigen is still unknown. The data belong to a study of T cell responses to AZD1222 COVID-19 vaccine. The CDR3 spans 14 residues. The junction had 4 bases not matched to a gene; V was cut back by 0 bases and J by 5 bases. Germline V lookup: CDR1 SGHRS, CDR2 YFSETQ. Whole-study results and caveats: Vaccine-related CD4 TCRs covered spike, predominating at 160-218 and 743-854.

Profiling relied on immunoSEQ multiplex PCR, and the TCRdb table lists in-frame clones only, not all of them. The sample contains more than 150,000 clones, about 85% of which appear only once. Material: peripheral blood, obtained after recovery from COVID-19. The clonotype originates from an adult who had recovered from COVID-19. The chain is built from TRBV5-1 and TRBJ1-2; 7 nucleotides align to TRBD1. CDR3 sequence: CASSLARQGYGYTF. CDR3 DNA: TGCGCCAGCAGCTTGGCCAGACAGGGTTATGGCTACACCTTC.